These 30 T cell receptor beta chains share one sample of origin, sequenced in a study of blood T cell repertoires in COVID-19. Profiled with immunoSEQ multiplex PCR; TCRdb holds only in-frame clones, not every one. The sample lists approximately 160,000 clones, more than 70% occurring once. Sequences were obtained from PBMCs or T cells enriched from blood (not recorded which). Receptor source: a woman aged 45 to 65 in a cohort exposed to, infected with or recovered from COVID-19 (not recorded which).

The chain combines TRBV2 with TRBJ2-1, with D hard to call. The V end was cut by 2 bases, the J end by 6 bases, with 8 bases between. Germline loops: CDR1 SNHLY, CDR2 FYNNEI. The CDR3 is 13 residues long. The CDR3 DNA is TGTGCCAGCAGTGAATTTTGGGCCAATGAGCAGTTCTTC. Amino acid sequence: CASSEFWANEQFF.

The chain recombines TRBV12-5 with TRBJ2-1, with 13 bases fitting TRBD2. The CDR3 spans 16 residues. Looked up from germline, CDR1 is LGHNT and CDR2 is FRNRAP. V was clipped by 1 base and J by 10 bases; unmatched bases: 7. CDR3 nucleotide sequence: TGTGCTAGTGGTTTGGCCGGACTAGCGGGAGTGGGCGAGCAGTTCTTC. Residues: CASGLAGLAGVGEQFF.

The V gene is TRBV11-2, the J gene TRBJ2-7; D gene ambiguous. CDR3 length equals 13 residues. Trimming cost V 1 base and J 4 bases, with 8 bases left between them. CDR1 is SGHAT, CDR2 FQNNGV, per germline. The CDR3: CASSLAVSYEQYF. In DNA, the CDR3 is TGTGCCAGCAGCTTAGCAGTTTCATACGAGCAGTACTTC.

This CDR3 is CASSFPGLYNEQFF. The CDR3 DNA reads TGTGCCAGCAGCTTTCCGGGACTCTACAATGAGCAGTTCTTC. The chain joins TRBV11-2 to TRBJ2-1, with D possibly matching TRBD2 (6 bases). Germline V CDR1 and CDR2: SGHAT, FQNNGV. Trimming shortened V by 3 bases and J by 3 bases, and 9 bases separated the two germline ends. The CDR3 sequence is 14 residues long.

The CDR3 coding sequence is TGTGCCAGTAGTATCCCTGACACCCTTCGTCGGCAGTATTTT. Its translation is CASSIPDTLRRQYF. This rearrangement joins TRBV19 to TRBJ2-3; D gene unclear. From germline, CDR1 is LNHDA and CDR2 SQIVND (reference sequence). Deletions cut 3 bases from V and 11 bases from J, with 18 bases between. The CDR3 extends over 14 amino acids.

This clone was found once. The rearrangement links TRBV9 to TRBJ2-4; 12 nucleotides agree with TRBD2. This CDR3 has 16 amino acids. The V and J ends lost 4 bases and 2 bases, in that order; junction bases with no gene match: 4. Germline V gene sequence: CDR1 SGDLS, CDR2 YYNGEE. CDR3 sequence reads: CASSYLAGGTKNIQYF. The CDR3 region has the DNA TGTGCCAGCAGCTATCTAGCGGGAGGGACCAAAAACATTCAGTACTTC.

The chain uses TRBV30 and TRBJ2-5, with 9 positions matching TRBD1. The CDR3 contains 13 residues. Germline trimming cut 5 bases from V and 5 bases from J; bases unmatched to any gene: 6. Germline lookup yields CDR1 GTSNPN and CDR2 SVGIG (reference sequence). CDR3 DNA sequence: TGTGCCTGGGGCGGACAGGGGTGGGAGACCCAGTACTTC. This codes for CAWGGQGWETQYF. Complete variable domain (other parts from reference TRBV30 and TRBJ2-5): SQTIHQWPATLVQPVGSPLSLECTVEGTSNPNLYWYRQAAGRGLQLLFYSVGIGQISSEVPQNLSASRPQDRQFILSSKKLLLSDSGFYLCAWGGQGWETQYFGPGTRLLVL.

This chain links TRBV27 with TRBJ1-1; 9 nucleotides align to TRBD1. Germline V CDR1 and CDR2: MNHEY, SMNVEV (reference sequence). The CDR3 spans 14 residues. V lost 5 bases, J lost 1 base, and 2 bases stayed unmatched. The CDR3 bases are TGTGCCAGCAGTCAGGGACAGGGGAACACTGAAGCTTTCTTT. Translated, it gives CASSQGQGNTEAFF.

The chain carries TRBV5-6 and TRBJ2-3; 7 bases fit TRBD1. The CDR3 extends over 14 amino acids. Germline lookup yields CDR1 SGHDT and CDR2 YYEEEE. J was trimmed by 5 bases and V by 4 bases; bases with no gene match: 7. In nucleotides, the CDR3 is TGTGCCAGCAGCGGAACAGGGGTGGGAGATACGCAGTATTTT. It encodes CASSGTGVGDTQYF.

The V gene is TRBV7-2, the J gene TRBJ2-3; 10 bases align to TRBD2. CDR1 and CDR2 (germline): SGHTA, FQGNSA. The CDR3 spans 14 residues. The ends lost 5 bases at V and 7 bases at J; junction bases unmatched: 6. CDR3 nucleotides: TGTGCCAGCAGCCTAATAGCGGGGGGCCATACGCAGTATTTT. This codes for CASSLIAGGHTQYF. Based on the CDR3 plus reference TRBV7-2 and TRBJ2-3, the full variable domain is GAGVSQSPSNKVTEKGKDVELRCDPISGHTALYWYRQSLGQGLEFLIYFQGNSAPDKSGLPSDRFSAERTGGSVSTLTIQRTQQEDSAVYLCASSLIAGGHTQYFGPGTRLTVL.

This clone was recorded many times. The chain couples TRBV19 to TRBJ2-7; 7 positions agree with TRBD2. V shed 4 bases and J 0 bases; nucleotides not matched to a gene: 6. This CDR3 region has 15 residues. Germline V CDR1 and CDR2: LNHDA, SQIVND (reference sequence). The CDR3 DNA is TGTGCCAGTAGTACCAGCGGGACCGCCTCCTACGAGCAGTACTTC. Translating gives CASSTSGTASYEQYF.

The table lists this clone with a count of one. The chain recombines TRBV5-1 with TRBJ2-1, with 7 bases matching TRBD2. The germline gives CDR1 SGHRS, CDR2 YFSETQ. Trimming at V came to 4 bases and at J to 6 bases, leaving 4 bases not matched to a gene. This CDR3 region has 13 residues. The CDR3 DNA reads TGCGCCAGCAGCCCGACGGGGGGCAATGAGCAGTTCTTC. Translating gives CASSPTGGNEQFF.

CDR3 amino acids: CAWSVFVGDEQFF. The CDR3 region has the DNA TGTGCCTGGAGTGTATTCGTCGGGGATGAGCAGTTCTTC. The chain employs TRBV30 and TRBJ2-1; maybe TRBD2 (5 bases). Trimming took off 0 bases at V and 8 bases at J, with 11 bases between the two ends. Germline assignment: CDR1 GTSNPN and CDR2 SVGIG (reference sequence). The CDR3 runs 13 residues.

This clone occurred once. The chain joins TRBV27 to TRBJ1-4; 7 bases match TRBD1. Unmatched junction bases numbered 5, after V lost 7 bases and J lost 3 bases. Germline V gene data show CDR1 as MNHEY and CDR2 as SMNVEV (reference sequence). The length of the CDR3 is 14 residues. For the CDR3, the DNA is TGTGCCAGCACTCAACAGGGGTCTAATGAAAAACTGTTTTTT. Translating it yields CASTQQGSNEKLFF.

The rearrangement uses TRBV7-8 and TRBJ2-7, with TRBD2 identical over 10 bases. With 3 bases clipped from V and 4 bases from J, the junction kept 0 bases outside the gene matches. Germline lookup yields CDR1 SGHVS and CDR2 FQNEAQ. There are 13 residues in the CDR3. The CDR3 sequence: CASSLGLAYEQYF. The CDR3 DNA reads TGTGCCAGCAGCTTGGGACTAGCGTACGAGCAGTACTTC.

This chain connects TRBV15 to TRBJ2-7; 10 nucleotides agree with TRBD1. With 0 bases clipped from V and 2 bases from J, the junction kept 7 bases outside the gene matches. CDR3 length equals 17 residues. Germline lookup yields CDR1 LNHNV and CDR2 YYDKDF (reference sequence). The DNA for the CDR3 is TGTGCCACCAGCAGAGATCGGACAGGGGGTATTCCCTACGAGCAGTACTTC. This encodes CATSRDRTGGIPYEQYF. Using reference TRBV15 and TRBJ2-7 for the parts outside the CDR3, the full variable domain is DAMVIQNPRYQVTQFGKPVTLSCSQTLNHNVMYWYQQKSSQAPKLLFHYYDKDFNNEADTPDNFQSRRPNTSFCFLDIRSPGLGDTAMYLCATSRDRTGGIPYEQYFGPGTRLTVT.

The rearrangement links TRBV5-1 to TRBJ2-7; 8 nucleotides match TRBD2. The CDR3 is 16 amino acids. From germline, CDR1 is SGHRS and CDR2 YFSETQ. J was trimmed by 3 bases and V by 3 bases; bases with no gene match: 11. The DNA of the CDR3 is TGCGCCAGCAGCTCGGGACTAGGGGGAGGATACTACGAGCAGTACTTC. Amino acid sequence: CASSSGLGGGYYEQYF.

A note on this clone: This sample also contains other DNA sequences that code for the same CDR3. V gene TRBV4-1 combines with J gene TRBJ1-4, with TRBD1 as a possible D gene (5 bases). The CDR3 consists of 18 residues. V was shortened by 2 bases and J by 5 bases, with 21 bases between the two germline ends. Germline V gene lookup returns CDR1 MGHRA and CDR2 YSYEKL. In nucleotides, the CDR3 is TGCGCCAGCAGCCAATGGGGGGGTCTGGGGGTGCTCAATGAAAAACTGTTTTTT. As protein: CASSQWGGLGVLNEKLFF.

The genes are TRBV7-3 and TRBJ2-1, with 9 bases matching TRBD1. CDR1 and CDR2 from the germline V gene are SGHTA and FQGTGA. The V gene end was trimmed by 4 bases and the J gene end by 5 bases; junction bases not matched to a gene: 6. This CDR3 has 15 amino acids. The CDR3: CASSSQGARDNEQFF. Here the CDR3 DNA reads TGTGCCAGCAGCTCACAGGGGGCGAGGGACAATGAGCAGTTCTTC.

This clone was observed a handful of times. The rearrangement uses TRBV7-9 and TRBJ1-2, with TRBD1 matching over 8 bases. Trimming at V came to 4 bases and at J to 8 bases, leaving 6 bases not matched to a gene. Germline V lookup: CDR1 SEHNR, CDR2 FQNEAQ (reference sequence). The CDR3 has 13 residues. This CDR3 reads CASSYGQGKGYTF. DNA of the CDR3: TGTGCCAGCAGCTACGGACAGGGCAAAGGCTACACCTTC. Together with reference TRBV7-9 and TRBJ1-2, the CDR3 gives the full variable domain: DTGVSQNPRHKITKRGQNVTFRCDPISEHNRLYWYRQTLGQGPEFLTYFQNEAQLEKSRLLSDRFSAERPKGSFSTLEIQRTEQGDSAMYLCASSYGQGKGYTFGSGTRLTVV.

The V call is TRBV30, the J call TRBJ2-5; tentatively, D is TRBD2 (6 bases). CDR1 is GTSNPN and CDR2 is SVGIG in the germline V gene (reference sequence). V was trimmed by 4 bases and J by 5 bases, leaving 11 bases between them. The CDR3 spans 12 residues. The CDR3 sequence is CAWTGVGETQYF. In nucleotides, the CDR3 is TGTGCCTGGACGGGGGTGGGGGAGACCCAGTACTTC. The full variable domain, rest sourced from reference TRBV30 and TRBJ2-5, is SQTIHQWPATLVQPVGSPLSLECTVEGTSNPNLYWYRQAAGRGLQLLFYSVGIGQISSEVPQNLSASRPQDRQFILSSKKLLLSDSGFYLCAWTGVGETQYFGPGTRLLVL.

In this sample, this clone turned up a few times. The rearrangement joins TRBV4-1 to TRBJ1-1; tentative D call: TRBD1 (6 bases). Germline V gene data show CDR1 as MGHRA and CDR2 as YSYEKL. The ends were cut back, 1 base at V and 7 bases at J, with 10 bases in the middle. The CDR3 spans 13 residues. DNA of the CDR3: TGCGCCAGCAGCCAAGTGGGGGCGAATGAAGCTTTCTTT. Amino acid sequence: CASSQVGANEAFF.

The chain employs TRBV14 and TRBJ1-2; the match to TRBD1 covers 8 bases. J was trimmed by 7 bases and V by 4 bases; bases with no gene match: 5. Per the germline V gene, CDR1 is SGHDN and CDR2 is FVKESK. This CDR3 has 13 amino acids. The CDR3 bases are TGTGCCAGCAGCCTGACCGGACAGGGTGGCTACACCTTC. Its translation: CASSLTGQGGYTF. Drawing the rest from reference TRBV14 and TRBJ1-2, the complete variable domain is EAGVTQFPSHSVIEKGQTVTLRCDPISGHDNLYWYRRVMGKEIKFLLHFVKESKQDESGMPNNRFLAERTGGTYSTLKVQPAELEDSGVYFCASSLTGQGGYTFGSGTRLTVV.

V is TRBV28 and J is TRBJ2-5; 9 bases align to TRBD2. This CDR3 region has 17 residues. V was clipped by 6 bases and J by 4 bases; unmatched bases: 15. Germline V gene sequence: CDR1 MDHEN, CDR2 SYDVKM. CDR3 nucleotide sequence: TGTGCCAGCAGCCTCCTAGTCTCTGGCGGGGGGGTAGAGACCCAGTACTTC. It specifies CASSLLVSGGGVETQYF.

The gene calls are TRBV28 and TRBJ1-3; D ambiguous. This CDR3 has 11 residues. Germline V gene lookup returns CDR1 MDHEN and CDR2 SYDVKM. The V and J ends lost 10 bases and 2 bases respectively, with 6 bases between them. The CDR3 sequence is CATGAGNTIYF. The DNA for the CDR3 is TGTGCCACCGGTGCTGGAAACACCATATATTTT.

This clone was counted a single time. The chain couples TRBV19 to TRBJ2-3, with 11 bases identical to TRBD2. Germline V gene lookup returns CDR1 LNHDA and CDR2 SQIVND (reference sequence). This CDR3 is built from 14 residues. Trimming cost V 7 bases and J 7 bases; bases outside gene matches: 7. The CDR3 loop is CASTSGLAVNTQYF. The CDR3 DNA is TGTGCCAGTACCTCGGGACTAGCGGTGAATACGCAGTATTTT.

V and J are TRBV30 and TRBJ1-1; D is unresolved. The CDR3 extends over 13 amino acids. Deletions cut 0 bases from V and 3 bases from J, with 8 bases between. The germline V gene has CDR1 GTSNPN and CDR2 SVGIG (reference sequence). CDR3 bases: TGTGCCTGGAGTGTGAGGGCGGACACTGAAGCTTTCTTT. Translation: CAWSVRADTEAFF.

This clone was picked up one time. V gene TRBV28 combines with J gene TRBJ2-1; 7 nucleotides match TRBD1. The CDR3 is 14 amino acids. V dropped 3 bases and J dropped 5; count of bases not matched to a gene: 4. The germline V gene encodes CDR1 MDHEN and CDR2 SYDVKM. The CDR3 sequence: CASSFDRADNEQFF. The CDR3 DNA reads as TGTGCCAGCAGTTTCGACAGGGCGGACAATGAGCAGTTCTTC.

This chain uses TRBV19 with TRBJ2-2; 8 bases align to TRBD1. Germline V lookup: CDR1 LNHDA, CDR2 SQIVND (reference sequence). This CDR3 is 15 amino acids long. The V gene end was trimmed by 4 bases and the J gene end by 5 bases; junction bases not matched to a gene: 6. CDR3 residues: CASSTPGQATGELFF. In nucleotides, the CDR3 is TGTGCCAGTAGTACTCCGGGACAGGCGACCGGGGAGCTGTTTTTT.

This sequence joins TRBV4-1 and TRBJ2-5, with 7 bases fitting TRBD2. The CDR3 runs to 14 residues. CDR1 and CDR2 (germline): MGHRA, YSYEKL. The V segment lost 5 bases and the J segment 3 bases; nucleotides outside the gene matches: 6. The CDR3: CASSGLVNEETQYF. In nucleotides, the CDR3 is TGCGCCAGCAGCGGACTAGTAAACGAAGAGACCCAGTACTTC.